Below are 30 T cell receptor beta chains sequenced from a single sample in a study of prognosis after radiotherapy for stage I lung cancer. Two-round multiplex PCR, the amplification method, yielded TCR beta CDR3 from genomic DNA. The use of primers specific to each TRBV and TRBJ gene characterized first-round PCR. TCRdb re-called the multiplex PCR reads through MiXCR, storing one row per CDR3 protein. Of fewer than 40,000 distinct CDR3 sequences listed, around 48% were seen once; the top ten hold 15% to 20%. The source material was PBMCs, sampled before or after stereotactic body radiation therapy (not recorded which). Receptors originate from a donor over 45 with non-small cell lung cancer.

The chain links TRBV6-2 or TRBV6-3 to TRBJ2-5, with 13 bases matching TRBD2. Germline trimming cut 6 bases from V and 5 bases from J; bases unmatched to any gene: 12. This CDR3 has 17 residues. Germline V gene data show CDR1 as MNHEY and CDR2 as SVGEGT. The CDR3: CASSQGLAGCSFETQYF. The CDR3 DNA reads as TGTGCCAGCAGCCAGGGACTAGCGGGATGTTCTTTCGAGACCCAGTACTTC.

This clonotype has at least ten counts. The rearrangement uses TRBV5-1 and TRBJ1-4; 8 bases match TRBD1. The CDR3 is 15 amino acids. The germline CDR1 and CDR2 sequences are SGHRS and YFSETQ. J lost 8 bases, V lost 2 bases, and 8 bases had no gene match. The CDR3 here is CASSLQGGLQEKLFF. DNA of the CDR3: TGCGCCAGCAGCTTACAGGGGGGTCTCCAGGAAAAACTGTTTTTT.

Worth noting for this clonotype: The CDR3 end shows no conserved phenylalanine or tryptophan, and so a read error is likely. V and J are TRBV12-5 and TRBJ2-7; 7 bases are a match to TRBD1. The V gene's germline CDR1 is LGHNT and CDR2 FRNRAP. Germline trimming cut 8 bases from V and 4 bases from J; bases unmatched to any gene: 8. This CDR3 spans 13 amino acids. CDR3 DNA: TGTGCTAGTTCCACAGGGGTTGGGTACGAGCAGTACTCC. The encoded protein is CASSTGVGYEQYS.

The chain carries TRBV7-9 and TRBJ2-7; maybe TRBD2 (5 bases). Per germline, CDR1 SEHNR and CDR2 FQNEAQ (reference sequence). The CDR3 contains 15 residues. The V end was cut by 5 bases, the J end by 2 bases, with 16 bases between. The CDR3 DNA reads TGTGCCAGCAGCCAAGCCCGGGGATCGCCCTACGAGCAGTACTTC. Translated, it gives CASSQARGSPYEQYF.

The CDR3 bases are TGTGCCAGCGCTACCACGCAGTGGATTAGTAACGAGCAGTACTTC. The encoded protein is CASATTQWISNEQYF. The chain uses TRBV6-2 or TRBV6-3 and TRBJ2-7, with D unclear. Germline values: CDR1 MNHEY, CDR2 SVGEGT. CDR3 size: 15 residues. V lost 8 bases and J lost 5, with 22 bases in between.

This clonotype was counted at least ten times. The chain couples TRBV9 to TRBJ1-1; D gene ambiguous. The CDR3 is 15 amino acids. Germline CDR1 and CDR2: SGDLS and YYNGEE. V was shortened by 0 bases and J by 0 bases, with 9 bases between the two germline ends. The CDR3 DNA follows: TGTGCCAGCAGCGTAGGGCCGGGATTGAACACTGAAGCTTTCTTT. The encoded protein is CASSVGPGLNTEAFF.

For this clonotype: One end of the junction fails to match germline, which may point to a read error. The chain couples TRBV6-1 to TRBJ2-2; TRBD2 matches 8 bases. Germline V gives CDR1 MNHNS, CDR2 SASEGT. The CDR3 extends over 16 amino acids. In DNA, the CDR3 is TGTGCCAGCAGTCCGACTAGCGCGAGGTACACCGTGGAGCTGTTTTTT. Translating gives CASSPTSARYTVELFF.

J is TRBJ1-2 and V is TRBV7-2; 8 bases are a match to TRBD1. Per germline, CDR1 SGHTA and CDR2 FQGNSA. V was clipped by 3 bases and J by 8 bases; unmatched bases: 8. The CDR3 covers 14 residues. For the CDR3, the DNA is TGTGCCAGCAGCTTTCCGGGACAGGTGGGGGGCTACACCTTC. Translated: CASSFPGQVGGYTF.

This chain uses TRBV7-9 with TRBJ2-7; tentatively, D is TRBD2 (5 bases). Germline V gene data show CDR1 as SEHNR and CDR2 as FQNEAQ (reference sequence). Trimming pared 7 bases from V and 4 bases from J, leaving 17 bases between. CDR3 length: 14 amino acids. This CDR3 is CASISLRVGYEQYF. CDR3 bases: TGTGCCAGCATCTCCCTGAGGGTGGGTTACGAGCAGTACTTC.

The chain carries TRBV6-9 and TRBJ2-1; no definite D call. This CDR3 has 15 residues. Germline V gene lookup returns CDR1 MNHGY and CDR2 SVAAGI. V lost 2 bases and J lost 8, with 16 bases in between. In DNA form, the CDR3 reads TGTGCCAGCAGTTATATGAGGTCGGCTGAGGATGAGCAGTTCTTC. Translated: CASSYMRSAEDEQFF.

The chain carries TRBV6-2 or TRBV6-3 and TRBJ2-1, with a weak D call TRBD2 (7 bases). This CDR3 is 17 amino acids long. Trimming shortened V by 10 bases and J by 9 bases, and 31 bases separated the two germline ends. Germline CDR1 is MNHEY and CDR2 is SVGEGT. The CDR3 DNA reads TGTGCCATCATTGCACCACTAGGGGGGCCGGGGGGTGTTGAGCAGTTCTTC. Amino acids: CAIIAPLGGPGGVEQFF.

The chain links TRBV6-1 to TRBJ1-2, with D perhaps matching TRBD1 (6 bases). This CDR3 is built from 13 residues. Germline V lookup: CDR1 MNHNS, CDR2 SASEGT. V gave up 0 bases and J gave up 8 bases, with 10 bases separating them. The CDR3 bases are TGTGCCAGCAGTGAAGCGGGGGGGGGCGGCTACACCTTC. Translation gives CASSEAGGGGYTF.

By sample share, this clonotype is medium-sized. The rearrangement links TRBV30 to TRBJ1-6; D gene uncertain. CDR3 length: 13 amino acids. Germline values: CDR1 GTSNPN, CDR2 SVGIG (reference sequence). V lost 1 base, J lost 9 bases, and 10 bases lay in between. The CDR3 DNA is TGTGCCTGGAGTGCGGGGAGTTTTTCACCCCTCCACTTT. It encodes CAWSAGSFSPLHF.

This clonotype is medium-sized (0.01 to 0.1%) by share. The chain combines TRBV7-2 with TRBJ2-3; D is ambiguous. The germline V and J ends were trimmed by 4 bases and 2 bases, with 22 bases remaining between them. Germline V lookup: CDR1 SGHTA, CDR2 FQGNSA. This CDR3 region has 18 residues. For the CDR3, the DNA is TGTGCCAGCAGCTCCCCCCAGCCCAGTCCCGGAATCACAGATACGCAGTATTTT. This encodes CASSSPQPSPGITDTQYF.

This clonotype was observed a single time. V usage is TRBV7-9 and J usage is TRBJ2-2; D remains ambiguous. The CDR3 has 12 amino acids. From germline, CDR1 is SEHNR and CDR2 FQNEAQ (reference sequence). V gave up 6 bases and J gave up 4 bases, with 6 bases separating them. CDR3 in amino acids: CASRDVTGELFF. CDR3 in DNA: TGTGCCAGCAGGGACGTCACCGGGGAGCTGTTTTTT.

This clonotype occurred many times. The genes are TRBV2 and TRBJ2-5; D is perhaps TRBD2 (6 bases). Per germline, CDR1 SNHLY and CDR2 FYNNEI. Trimming left V 10 bases short and J 5 bases short, with 17 bases between. There are 13 residues in the CDR3. CDR3: CATLAEVGETQYF. As DNA, the CDR3 is TGTGCCACCTTAGCGGAGGTGGGGGAGACCCAGTACTTC.

The chain joins TRBV11-2 to TRBJ2-7, with D unclear. The V end was cut by 10 bases, the J end by 2 bases, with 15 bases between. The CDR3 consists of 13 residues. In germline, CDR1 is SGHAT, CDR2 FQNNGV. The CDR3 bases are TGTGCCAACAGTTTAGGACGGACCTACGAGCAGTACTTC. It yields the protein CANSLGRTYEQYF. Full variable domain (missing parts from reference TRBV11-2 and TRBJ2-7): EAGVAQSPRYKIIEKRQSVAFWCNPISGHATLYWYQQILGQGPKLLIQFQNNGVVDDSQLPKDRFSAERLKGVDSTLKIQPAKLEDSAVYLCANSLGRTYEQYFGPGTRLTVT.

This clonotype was picked up many times. The CDR3 spells CASSSTGLVNGELFF. Written as DNA, the CDR3 is TGTGCCAGCAGCTCGACAGGGTTGGTGAACGGGGAGCTGTTTTTT. The V and J genes are TRBV7-9 and TRBJ2-2, with TRBD1 matching over 7 bases. V shed 4 bases and J 7 bases; nucleotides not matched to a gene: 9. The CDR3 is 15 amino acids. The germline CDR1 and CDR2 sequences are SEHNR and FQNEAQ (reference sequence).

Concerning this clonotype itself: One end of the junction is discordant with germline, which a read error may explain. The V gene is TRBV5-1, the J gene TRBJ1-1; TRBD1 is a possible D gene (5 bases). This CDR3 has 14 residues. The germline CDR1 and CDR2 sequences are SGHRS and YFSETQ. The CDR3 loop is CDSSSTDSNTEDFF. The CDR3 nucleotides read TGCGACAGCAGCTCGACAGACTCGAACACTGAAGATTTCTTT.

This clonotype was seen once. This sequence joins TRBV6-1 and TRBJ2-7; a weak D match, TRBD2 (6 bases). Trimming cost V 7 bases and J 2 bases, with 12 bases left between them. CDR1 and CDR2 from the germline V gene are MNHNS and SASEGT. CDR3 length equals 13 residues. The CDR3 sequence: CASMVGGPYEQYF. CDR3 coding DNA: TGTGCCAGCATGGTGGGAGGCCCCTACGAGCAGTACTTC.

The rearrangement joins TRBV6-2 or TRBV6-3 to TRBJ1-3; D not resolved. With 5 bases removed from V and 3 bases from J, the gap between germline ends came to 11 bases. The CDR3 has 14 residues. The V gene's germline CDR1 is MNHEY and CDR2 SVGEGT. For the CDR3, the DNA is TGTGCCAGCAGTGAGGACGATCTTGGAAACACCATATATTTT. It specifies CASSEDDLGNTIYF.

This clonotype has only a few counts. Being one base from a much bigger clone, this may be a read error. The chain has TRBV6-2 or TRBV6-3 and TRBJ2-5; the D is unclear. Trimming cost V 4 bases and J 7 bases, with 16 bases left between them. Germline CDR1 and CDR2: MNHEY and SVGEGT. This CDR3 spans 14 amino acids. CDR3 nucleotides: TGTGCCAGCAGTTCCCGACAACCCCGAGGGACCCAGTACTTC. Translation: CASSSRQPRGTQYF.

The chain joins TRBV6-1 to TRBJ1-1; perhaps TRBD1 as D (5 bases). The germline CDR1 and CDR2 sequences are MNHNS and SASEGT. V lost 7 bases, J lost 4 bases, and 13 bases lay in between. The CDR3 is made up of 13 amino acids. For the CDR3, the DNA is TGTGCCAGCACTCAACTAGGGGTCACTGAAGCTTTCTTT. It codes for CASTQLGVTEAFF.

This sequence joins TRBV28 and TRBJ1-1, with 7 bases lining up with TRBD1. CDR3 size: 14 residues. CDR1 MDHEN and CDR2 SYDVKM come from the germline V gene. With V trimmed by 10 bases and J by 0 bases, 8 bases remained unmatched. The CDR3 bases are TGTGCCATCATTCGCAGGGGGATGAACACTGAAGCTTTCTTT. Translation gives CAIIRRGMNTEAFF.

As concerns this clonotype: This may arise from a read error, as a much more abundant clone is one base away. The genes are TRBV2 and TRBJ2-7; 9 bases fit TRBD2. The CDR3 is 15 amino acids. CDR1 and CDR2 from the germline V gene are SNHLY and FYNNEI. CDR3 bases: TGTGCCAGCAGTCCCGGACTAGCGAGTGGATACGAGCGGTACTTC. As protein: CASSPGLASGYERYF. Looking up the rest from reference TRBV2 and TRBJ2-7 gives the full variable domain: EPEVTQTPSHQVTQMGQEVILRCVPISNHLYFYWYRQILGQKVEFLVSFYNNEISEKSEIFDDQFSVERPDGSNFTLKIRSTKLEDSAMYFCASSPGLASGYERYFGPGTRLTVT.

Many counts were recorded for this clonotype. V usage is TRBV10-3 and J usage is TRBJ1-2; 8 bases align to TRBD1. The CDR3 has 15 residues. After removal of 4 bases from V and 4 bases from J, the junction contained 8 bases not matched to a gene. From germline, CDR1 is ENHRY and CDR2 SYGVKD. The CDR3 sequence: CAISAGQGAGYGYTF. CDR3 nucleotides: TGTGCCATCAGTGCCGGTCAGGGGGCTGGCTATGGCTACACCTTC.

In regard to this clonotype: The germline gene is not matched at one end of the junction; a read error may be the cause. The chain employs TRBV7-2 and TRBJ2-7; D remains unclear. Germline V gene data show CDR1 as SGHTA and CDR2 as FQGNSA. The CDR3 runs 14 residues. The CDR3 coding sequence is TGTGCAAGCAGCCCCGGACGGTCGACGGCCGAGAAGTACTTC. It is translated as CASSPGRSTAEKYF.

This clonotype was recorded many times. This chain joins TRBV5-1 and TRBJ2-3, with D hard to call. The CDR3 has 11 amino acids. Trimming removed 4 bases from V and 6 bases from J, with 6 bases in between. Germline values: CDR1 SGHRS, CDR2 YFSETQ. The CDR3 region is CASSGRDTQYF. CDR3 in DNA: TGCGCCAGCAGCGGAAGGGATACGCAGTATTTT.

The V call is TRBV9, the J call TRBJ2-7, with TRBD1 matching 11 bases. The CDR3 spans 14 residues. The J segment lost 6 bases and the V segment lost 5 bases, leaving 7 bases of the junction unmatched. Germline V CDR1 and CDR2: SGDLS, YYNGEE. The CDR3 protein is CASSGGTGGTEQYF. CDR3 sequence (DNA): TGTGCCAGCAGTGGAGGGACAGGGGGGACCGAGCAGTACTTC. Drawing the rest from reference TRBV9 and TRBJ2-7, the complete variable domain is DSGVTQTPKHLITATGQRVTLRCSPRSGDLSVYWYQQSLDQGLQFLIQYYNGEERAKGNILERFSAQQFPDLHSELNLSSLELGDSALYFCASSGGTGGTEQYFGPGTRLTVT.

There are many counts of this clonotype. The gene calls are TRBV5-6 and TRBJ2-3; D is uncertain. The V end was cut by 0 bases, the J end by 2 bases, with 10 bases between. This CDR3 region has 15 residues. Germline V gene sequence: CDR1 SGHDT, CDR2 YYEEEE. CDR3 in amino acids: CASSLGQTVTDTQYF. CDR3 in DNA: TGTGCCAGCAGCTTGGGCCAGACGGTCACAGATACGCAGTATTTT.